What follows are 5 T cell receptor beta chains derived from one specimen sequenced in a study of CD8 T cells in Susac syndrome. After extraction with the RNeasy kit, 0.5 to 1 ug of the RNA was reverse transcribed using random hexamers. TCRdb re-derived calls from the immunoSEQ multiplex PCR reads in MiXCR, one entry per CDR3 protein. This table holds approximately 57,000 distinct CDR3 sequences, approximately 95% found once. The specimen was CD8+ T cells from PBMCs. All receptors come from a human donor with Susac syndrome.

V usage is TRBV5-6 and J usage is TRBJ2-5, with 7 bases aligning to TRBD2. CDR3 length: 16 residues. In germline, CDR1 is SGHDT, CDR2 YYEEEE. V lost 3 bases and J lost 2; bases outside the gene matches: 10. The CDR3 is CASSWEGTHPQETQYF. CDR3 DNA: TGTGCCAGCAGCTGGGAGGGGACGCATCCGCAAGAGACCCAGTACTTC.

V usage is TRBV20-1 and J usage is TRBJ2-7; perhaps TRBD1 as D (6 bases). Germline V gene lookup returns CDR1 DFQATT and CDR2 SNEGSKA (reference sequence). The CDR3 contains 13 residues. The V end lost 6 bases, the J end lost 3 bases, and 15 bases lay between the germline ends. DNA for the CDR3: TGCAGTGCCAGGGGACCGCTTGACTACGAGCAGTACTTC. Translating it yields CSARGPLDYEQYF.

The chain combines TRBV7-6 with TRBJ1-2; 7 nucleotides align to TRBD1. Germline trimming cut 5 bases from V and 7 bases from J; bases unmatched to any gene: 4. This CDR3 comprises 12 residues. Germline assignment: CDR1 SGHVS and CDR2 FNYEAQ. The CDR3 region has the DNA TGTGCCAGCAGCCGGACAGGAAGTGGCTACACCTTC. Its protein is CASSRTGSGYTF.

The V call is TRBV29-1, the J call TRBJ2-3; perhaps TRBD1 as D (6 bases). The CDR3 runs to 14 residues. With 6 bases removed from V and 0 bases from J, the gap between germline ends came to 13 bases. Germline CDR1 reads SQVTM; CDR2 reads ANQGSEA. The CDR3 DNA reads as TGCAGCGTCCCGGGTGGGACAAGCACAGATACGCAGTATTTT. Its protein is CSVPGGTSTDTQYF.

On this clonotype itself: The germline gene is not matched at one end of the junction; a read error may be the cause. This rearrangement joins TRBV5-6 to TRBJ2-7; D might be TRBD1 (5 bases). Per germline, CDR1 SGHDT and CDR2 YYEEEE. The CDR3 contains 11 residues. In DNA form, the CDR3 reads TGTGCCAGCAGCCAACAGGCGGTCTGGGACTTC. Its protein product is CASSQQAVWDF.